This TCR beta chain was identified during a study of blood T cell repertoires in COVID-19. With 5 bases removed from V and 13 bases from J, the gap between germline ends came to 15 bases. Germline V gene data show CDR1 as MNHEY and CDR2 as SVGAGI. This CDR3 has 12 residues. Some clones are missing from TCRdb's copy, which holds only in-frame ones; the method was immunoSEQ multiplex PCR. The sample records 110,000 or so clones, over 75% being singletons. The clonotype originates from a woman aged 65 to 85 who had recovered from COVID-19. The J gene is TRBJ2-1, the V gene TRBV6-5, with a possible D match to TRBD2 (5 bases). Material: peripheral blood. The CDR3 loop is CASSTSRGKQFF. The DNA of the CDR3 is TGTGCCAGCAGTACCTCCCGGGGAAAACAGTTCTTC.